This TCR beta chain emerged from a study of Graves' ophthalmopathy and Graves' hyperthyroidism. People with hyperthyroidism were aged 18 to 65 and newly diagnosed, under 2 months' duration. The study excluded patients with other autoimmune diseases, uncontrolled infections, pregnancy or lactation. Broader study findings: From stable hyperthyroidism, ophthalmopathy was separated by a 13-signature model with about 88% sensitivity and approximately 84% specificity.

Amplification of the TCR beta CDR3 regions used RNA transcripts (as template). In the first round, RT-PCR was carried out with HTBI primers, and a multiplex PCR formed the second round. Via MiXCR, TCRdb re-called the multiplex PCR reads, giving one row per CDR3 protein. The data contain 1 million to 1.3 million distinct CDR3 sequences, about 40% of them singletons. Details on this clonotype: Its antigen is still unknown.

The sample was peripheral blood or thyroid tissue (not recorded which). The clonotype was recovered from an adult man with Graves' hyperthyroidism.

This CDR3 reads CASRRDSGNTEAFF. CDR3 in DNA: TGTGCCAGCAGGAGGGATAGTGGGAACACTGAAGCTTTCTTT. This rearrangement joins TRBV6-5 to TRBJ1-1; D gene uncertain. V was shortened by 6 bases and J by 1 base, with 12 bases between the two germline ends. The CDR3 covers 14 residues. CDR1 and CDR2 from the germline V gene are MNHEY and SVGAGI.